Below are 21 T cell receptor gamma chains sequenced from a single sample in a study of γδ T cells in repeated Plasmodium falciparum infection. Bulk repertoires came from Vgamma9/Vdelta2+ or Vdelta2-negative gammadelta T cells flow-sorted from PBMC. TCRdb processed the multiplex PCR reads again with the CATT caller. This sample has roughly 32,000 gamma-chain clones; approximately 1.5% occur once, and the top ten carry roughly 21%. Sequenced input: gamma-delta T cells from blood. These receptors all come from a pool of human donors (malaria-infected and uninfected, not separated).

This clone was recorded many times. TCRdb assigns this DNA the protein of a much larger clone, which departs from its translation at residue 4; this likely reflects a read error, and the protein shown comes from translating the DNA. The genes are TRGV9 and TRGJ1 or TRGJ2. The J gene was not available in TCRdb and was assigned here by matching the DNA to germline segments. This CDR3 has 14 amino acids. Germline CDR1 GITISATS, CDR2 ISYDGTV (reference sequence). CDR3 protein: CALRESPTYYKKLF. CDR3 nucleotides: TGTGCCTTGCGGGAGTCCCCAACTTATTATAAGAAACTCTTT.

Details on this clone: TCRdb's protein, taken from a much larger clone, differs from this DNA's translation at residue 5, likely owing to a read error; the protein displayed comes from the DNA. The genes are TRGV2 and TRGJ1 or TRGJ2. As TCRdb names no J gene, one was assigned here on the basis of a DNA match to germline. The CDR3 is made up of 12 amino acids. Per germline, CDR1 EGSNGY and CDR2 YDSYNSKV. The CDR3 DNA follows: TGTGCCACCTGGCACGGGGATAGTGCGAAACTCTTT. It specifies CATWHGDSAKLF.

Ten or more counts support this clone. This likely stems from a read error, as it lies one base from a far larger clone. The same CDR3 can be traced to other DNA sequences in this sample. This chain connects TRGV2 to TRGJP2. Assignment of the J gene here rests on matching the DNA to germline, because TCRdb gives none. Germline V CDR1 and CDR2: EGSNGY, YDSYNSKV. This CDR3 region has 13 residues. The CDR3 protein is CATWDEADWIKTF. CDR3 bases: TGCGCCACCTGGGACGAAGCGGATTGGATCAAGACGTTT.

The V gene is TRGV9, the J gene TRGJP1. TCRdb offers no J gene call, so here the DNA was matched to germline to obtain one. CDR3 length: 11 amino acids. Germline lookup yields CDR1 GITISATS and CDR2 ISYDGTV (reference sequence). J gave up 15 bases and V 4 bases, and 8 bases lay outside the gene matches. CDR3 in amino acids: CALWDWLVKIF. The CDR3 region has the DNA TGTGCCTTGTGGGACTGGTTGGTCAAGATATTT.

In this sample, this clone is medium-sized. V usage is TRGV2 and J usage is TRGJ1 or TRGJ2. CDR1 EGSNGY and CDR2 YDSYNSKV come from the germline V gene. This CDR3 contains 16 residues. V was clipped by 1 base and J by 0 bases; unmatched bases: 9. The CDR3 loop reads CATWDGIRSNYYKKLF. The CDR3, as DNA: TGTGCCACCTGGGACGGTATACGTTCGAATTATTATAAGAAACTCTTT.

This clone was counted ten times or more. A far larger clone is a single base away, which makes a read error likely. Other DNA sequences in this sample translate to the same CDR3. This chain links TRGV9 with TRGJP. Germline matching of the DNA provided the J gene here, since TCRdb leaves it blank. Germline loops: CDR1 GITISATS, CDR2 ISYDGTV (reference sequence). CDR3 length: 17 amino acids. In DNA, the CDR3 is TGCGCCTTGTGGGAGGTGAAGGCCAAGTTGGGCAAAAAAATCAAGGTATTT. Translating gives CALWEVKAKLGKKIKVF.

V and J are TRGV4 and TRGJ1 or TRGJ2. Here the J gene came from matching the DNA to germline, since TCRdb omits it. The J segment lost 2 bases and the V segment lost 1 base, leaving 8 bases of the junction unmatched. The germline CDR1 and CDR2 sequences are EGSTGY and YDSYTSSV. This CDR3 has 15 amino acids. The CDR3 sequence is CATWDGQRDYYKKLF. The CDR3 DNA is TGTGCCACCTGGGATGGCCAAAGAGATTATTATAAGAAACTCTTT.

On this clone itself: The TCRdb protein comes from a much larger clone and disagrees with this DNA's translation at residue 5, likely due to a read error; the protein given here is derived from the DNA. V usage is TRGV2 and J usage is TRGJP1. In the absence of a J gene in TCRdb, the DNA was matched to germline to assign it here. CDR1 is EGSNGY and CDR2 is YDSYNSKV in the germline V gene. This CDR3 region has 14 residues. CDR3: CATWGGHMGWFKIF. CDR3 DNA: TGTGCCACCTGGGGCGGGCATATGGGTTGGTTCAAGATATTT.

The table lists this clone with many counts. A read error likely explains why the TCRdb protein, taken from a much larger clone, differs from this DNA's translation at residue 2; the protein shown is translated from the DNA. The chain links TRGV9 to TRGJ1 or TRGJ2. Because TCRdb records no J gene, it was assigned here through a match of the DNA to germline. Germline loops: CDR1 GITISATS, CDR2 ISYDGTV (reference sequence). This CDR3 has 15 residues. CDR3: CTLWEVSIQYYKKLF. CDR3 bases: TGTACCTTGTGGGAGGTGTCCATCCAATATTATAAGAAACTCTTT.

This clone was seen only a few times. A read error is the likely source, as a far larger clone sits one nucleotide away. The same CDR3 is also encoded by other DNA sequences in this sample. This chain joins TRGV9 and TRGJP. TCRdb gives no J gene; it was assigned here by matching the DNA to germline. The CDR3 spans 17 residues. V was clipped by 2 bases and J by 11 bases; unmatched bases: 12. CDR1 GITISATS and CDR2 ISYDGTV come from the germline V gene (reference sequence). The CDR3 sequence: CALWEEDFELGKKIKVF. The CDR3 DNA is TGTGCCTTGTGGGAGGAAGATTTCGAGCTGGGCAAAAAAATCAAGGTATTT.

This clone was detected many times. TCRdb lists the protein of a much larger clone for this DNA, which differs at residue 7, so this is likely a read error; the protein given here is translated from the DNA itself. V gene TRGV9 combines with J gene TRGJ1 or TRGJ2. Here the J gene came from matching the DNA to germline, since TCRdb omits it. Germline V gene sequence: CDR1 GITISATS, CDR2 ISYDGTV (reference sequence). The CDR3 is made up of 15 amino acids. J lost 0 bases, V lost 3 bases, and 8 bases had no gene match. CDR3 in DNA: TGTGCCTTGTGGGAGAAACTCCCGAATTATTATAAGAAACTCTTT. Residues: CALWEKLPNYYKKLF.

Many counts were recorded for this clone. This sample also contains other DNA sequences that code for the same CDR3. The chain is built from TRGV3 and TRGJP2. CDR1 is VTNTFY and CDR2 is YDVSTARD in the germline V gene (reference sequence). With V trimmed by 0 bases and J by 6 bases, 4 bases remained unmatched. The CDR3 loop spans 14 amino acids. The DNA of the CDR3 is TGTGCCACCTGGGACAGGCAAGGTGATTGGATCAAGACGTTT. This encodes CATWDRQGDWIKTF.

This clone was found a few times. TCRdb attributes to this sequence the protein of a much larger clone, which differs from the DNA translation at residue 3; a read error is likely, and the protein displayed is translated from the DNA. This chain connects TRGV2 to TRGJ1 or TRGJ2. The J gene, absent from TCRdb, was called here by matching the DNA to germline. The V gene's germline CDR1 is EGSNGY and CDR2 YDSYNSKV. The length of the CDR3 is 14 residues. The CDR3 here is CAIWDVENYYKKLF. In nucleotides, the CDR3 is TGTGCCATCTGGGACGTAGAGAATTATTATAAGAAACTCTTT.

Ten or more counts support this clone. V gene TRGV9 combines with J gene TRGJ1 or TRGJ2. Germline CDR1 and CDR2: GITISATS and ISYDGTV (reference sequence). V lost 3 bases and J lost 6; bases outside the gene matches: 8. CDR3 length: 13 amino acids. The CDR3 here is CALWETFCYKKLF. Here the CDR3 DNA reads TGTGCCTTGTGGGAGACCTTTTGTTATAAGAAACTCTTT.

This clone occurred a few times. Only one base separates this from a far larger clonotype, so it likely reflects a read error. Additional DNA sequences in this sample encode the identical CDR3. The rearrangement links TRGV9 to TRGJ1 or TRGJ2. The J gene, absent from TCRdb, was called here by matching the DNA to germline. CDR1 is GITISATS, CDR2 ISYDGTV, per germline (reference sequence). CDR3 length equals 12 residues. The CDR3 reads CALWNLYYKKLF. The CDR3 bases are TGCGCCTTGTGGAATTTGTATTATAAGAAACTCTTT.

This clone was picked up a small number of times. TCRdb pairs this DNA with a much larger clone's protein that differs at residue 9, likely a read error; the protein shown was translated from the DNA. The genes are TRGV9 and TRGJ1 or TRGJ2. TCRdb records no J gene; here it was assigned by comparing the DNA to germline. This CDR3 spans 12 amino acids. Per germline, CDR1 GITISATS and CDR2 ISYDGTV (reference sequence). CDR3 protein: CALWEPGYRKLF. The CDR3 region has the DNA TGTGCCTTGTGGGAGCCCGGGTATAGGAAACTCTTT.

Details on this clone: The protein in TCRdb stems from a much larger clone and differs at residue 6 from this DNA's translation, likely a read error; here the protein is translated from the DNA. The chain employs TRGV9 and TRGJP. TCRdb does not report a J gene; here it was assigned by matching the DNA to germline references. V lost 2 bases and J lost 3; bases outside the gene matches: 7. The CDR3 consists of 18 residues. From germline, CDR1 is GITISATS and CDR2 ISYDGTV (reference sequence). CDR3 sequence reads: CALWEAHQQELGKKIKVF. DNA for the CDR3: TGTGCCTTGTGGGAGGCCCATCAGCAAGAGTTGGGCAAAAAAATCAAGGTATTT.

A note on this clone: The TCRdb protein, from a much larger clone, departs from this DNA's translation at residue 10, likely by read error; the protein shown derives from the DNA. The chain carries TRGV9 and TRGJ1 or TRGJ2. Here the J gene came from matching the DNA to germline, since TCRdb omits it. The J segment lost 12 bases and the V segment lost 4 bases, leaving 15 bases of the junction unmatched. The CDR3 has 13 amino acids. Germline lookup yields CDR1 GITISATS and CDR2 ISYDGTV (reference sequence). The CDR3: CALWEDYWDRKLF. The CDR3 nucleotides read TGTGCCTTGTGGGAAGACTATTGGGATAGGAAACTCTTT.

Ten or more counts support this clone. This DNA translates differently at residue 6 from the TCRdb protein, which is that of a much larger clone; a read error is likely, and the protein shown is the DNA's own translation. V is TRGV9 and J is TRGJ1 or TRGJ2. TCRdb offers no J gene call, so here the DNA was matched to germline to obtain one. Germline V gives CDR1 GITISATS, CDR2 ISYDGTV (reference sequence). The CDR3 runs 11 residues. The V gene end was trimmed by 2 bases and the J gene end by 10 bases; junction bases not matched to a gene: 5. CDR3 protein: CALWEAMKKLF. The CDR3 nucleotides read TGTGCCTTGTGGGAGGCGATGAAGAAACTCTTT.

This clone was counted between two and nine times. The J gene is TRGJP2, the V gene TRGV2. Since TCRdb gives no J gene, matching the DNA to germline was used here to assign it. Germline V gene lookup returns CDR1 EGSNGY and CDR2 YDSYNSKV. The CDR3 runs 18 residues. The trim removed 2 bases at V and 0 bases at J, leaving 12 bases unmatched. The CDR3 here is CATWDDPRDYSSDWIKTF. CDR3 nucleotides: TGTGCCACCTGGGACGACCCACGGGATTATAGTAGTGATTGGATCAAGACGTTT.

This clone was counted only a few times. TCRdb assigns this DNA the protein of a much larger clone, which departs from its translation at residue 9; this likely reflects a read error, and the protein shown comes from translating the DNA. The gene calls are TRGV9 and TRGJ1 or TRGJ2. The CDR3 has 14 amino acids. Germline loops: CDR1 GITISATS, CDR2 ISYDGTV (reference sequence). CDR3 coding DNA: TGTGCCTCGATAGTCCCCAAGAATTGTTATAAGAAACTCTTT. Translating it yields CASIVPKNCYKKLF.